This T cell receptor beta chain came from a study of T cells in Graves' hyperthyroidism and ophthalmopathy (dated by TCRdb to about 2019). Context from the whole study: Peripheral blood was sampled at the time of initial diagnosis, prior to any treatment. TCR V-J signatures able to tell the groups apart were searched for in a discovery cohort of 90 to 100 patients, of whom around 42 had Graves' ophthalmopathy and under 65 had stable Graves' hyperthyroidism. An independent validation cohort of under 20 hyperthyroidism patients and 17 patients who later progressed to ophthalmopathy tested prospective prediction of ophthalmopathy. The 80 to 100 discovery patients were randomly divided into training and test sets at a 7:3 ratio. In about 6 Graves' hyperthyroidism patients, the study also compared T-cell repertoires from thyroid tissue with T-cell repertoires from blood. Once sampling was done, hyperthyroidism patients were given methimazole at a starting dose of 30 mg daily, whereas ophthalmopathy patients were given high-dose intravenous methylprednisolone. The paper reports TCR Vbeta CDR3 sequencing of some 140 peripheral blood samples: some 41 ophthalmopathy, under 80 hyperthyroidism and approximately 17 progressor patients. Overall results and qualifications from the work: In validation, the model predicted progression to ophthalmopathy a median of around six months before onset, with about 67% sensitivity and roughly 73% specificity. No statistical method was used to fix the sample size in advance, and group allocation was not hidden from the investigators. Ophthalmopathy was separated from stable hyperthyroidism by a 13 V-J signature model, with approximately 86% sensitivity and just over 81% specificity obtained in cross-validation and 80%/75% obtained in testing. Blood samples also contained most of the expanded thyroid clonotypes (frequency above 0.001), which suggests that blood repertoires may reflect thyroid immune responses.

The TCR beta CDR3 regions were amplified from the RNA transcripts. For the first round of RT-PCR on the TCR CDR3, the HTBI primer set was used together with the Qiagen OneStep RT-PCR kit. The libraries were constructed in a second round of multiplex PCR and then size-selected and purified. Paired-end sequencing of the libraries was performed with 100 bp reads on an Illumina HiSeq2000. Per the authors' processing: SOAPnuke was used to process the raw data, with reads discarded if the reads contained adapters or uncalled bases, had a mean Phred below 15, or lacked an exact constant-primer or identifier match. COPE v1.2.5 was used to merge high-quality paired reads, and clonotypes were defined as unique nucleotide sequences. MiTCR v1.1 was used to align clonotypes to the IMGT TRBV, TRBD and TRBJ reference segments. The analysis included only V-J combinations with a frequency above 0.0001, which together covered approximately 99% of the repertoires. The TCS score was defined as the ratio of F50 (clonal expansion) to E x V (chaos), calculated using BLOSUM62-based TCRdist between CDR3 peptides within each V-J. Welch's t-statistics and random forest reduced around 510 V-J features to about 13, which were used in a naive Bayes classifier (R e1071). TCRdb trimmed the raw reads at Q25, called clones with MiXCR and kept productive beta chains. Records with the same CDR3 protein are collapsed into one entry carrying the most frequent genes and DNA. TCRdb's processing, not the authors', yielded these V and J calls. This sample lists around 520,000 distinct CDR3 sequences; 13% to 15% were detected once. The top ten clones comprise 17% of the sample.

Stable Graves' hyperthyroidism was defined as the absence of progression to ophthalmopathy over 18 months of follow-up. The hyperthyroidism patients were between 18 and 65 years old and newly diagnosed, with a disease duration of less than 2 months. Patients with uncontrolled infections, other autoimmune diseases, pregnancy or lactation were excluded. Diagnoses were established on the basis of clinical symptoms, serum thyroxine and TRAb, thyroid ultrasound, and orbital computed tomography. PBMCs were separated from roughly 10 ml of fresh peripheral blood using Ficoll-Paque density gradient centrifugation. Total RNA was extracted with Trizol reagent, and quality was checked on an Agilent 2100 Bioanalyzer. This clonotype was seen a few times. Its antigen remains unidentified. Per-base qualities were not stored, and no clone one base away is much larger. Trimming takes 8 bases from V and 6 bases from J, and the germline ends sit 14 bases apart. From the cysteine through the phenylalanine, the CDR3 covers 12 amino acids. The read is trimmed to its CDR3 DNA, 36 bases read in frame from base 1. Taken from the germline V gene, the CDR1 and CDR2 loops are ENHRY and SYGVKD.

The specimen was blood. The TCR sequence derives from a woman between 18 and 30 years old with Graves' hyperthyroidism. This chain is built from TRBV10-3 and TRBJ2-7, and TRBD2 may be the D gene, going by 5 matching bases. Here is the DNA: TGTGCCATCGCGGGTTCCTCCCCCGAGCAGTACTTC. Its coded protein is CAIAGSSPEQYF.